One sample yielded the 10 T cell receptor beta chains listed below, sequenced in a study of T cell clonotyping in hematopoietic cell transplantation. Time point defined: recipient sample about 28 days before transplant, after cytoreduction. Only in-frame clones appear in the TCRdb table, and some are missing; sequencing was by immunoSEQ multiplex PCR. Altogether tens of thousands of clones are present, around 96% being singletons, with the ten largest covering 1.5% to 2%. The material sequenced was peripheral blood mononuclear cells, taken before stem cell transplant. Receptor source: a woman aged 45-65 years with acute myeloid leukemia. Some clones in this sample may be carry-over from other donors' samples.

This chain connects TRBV30 to TRBJ1-5; no clear D. Germline CDR1 reads GTSNPN; CDR2 reads SVGIG (reference sequence). This CDR3 is 12 amino acids long. Trimming took off 2 bases at V and 9 bases at J, with 11 bases between the two ends. This chain's CDR3 is CAWSRTEGPQHF. The CDR3, as DNA: TGTGCCTGGAGTCGGACGGAGGGGCCCCAGCATTTT.

The rearrangement joins TRBV19 to TRBJ2-7; D perhaps matches TRBD2 (5 bases). Germline CDR1 and CDR2: LNHDA and SQIVND (reference sequence). CDR3 length: 15 amino acids. V lost 5 bases and J 0 bases, leaving 14 bases between the germline ends. CDR3 bases: TGTGCCAGTAGTTTCTATCCAGGACTCTCCTACGAGCAGTACTTC. Translated, it gives CASSFYPGLSYEQYF.

This chain uses TRBV29-1 with TRBJ2-3; 9 bases are a match to TRBD2. V was pared by 3 bases and J by 3 bases, with 4 bases of the junction left unmatched. CDR1 is SQVTM, CDR2 ANQGSEA, per germline. This CDR3 is 14 amino acids long. CDR3 sequence: CSVELAGSTDTQYF. In DNA, the CDR3 is TGCAGCGTTGAGCTAGCGGGAAGTACAGATACGCAGTATTTT.

This chain uses TRBV19 with TRBJ2-3, with D possibly being TRBD2 (6 bases). The CDR3 is 16 amino acids. CDR1 and CDR2 from the germline V gene are LNHDA and SQIVND (reference sequence). V gave up 4 bases and J gave up 0 bases, with 14 bases separating them. The CDR3 bases are TGTGCCAGTAGTACTCGGAGGGGCTCTAGCACAGATACGCAGTATTTT. This codes for CASSTRRGSSTDTQYF.

The chain is built from TRBV7-9 and TRBJ1-1; maybe TRBD1 (6 bases). The V end was cut by 6 bases, the J end by 0 bases, with 14 bases between. The CDR3 extends over 15 amino acids. Per germline, CDR1 SEHNR and CDR2 FQNEAQ (reference sequence). The CDR3 spells CASSRTGRMNTEAFF. In DNA, the CDR3 is TGTGCCAGCAGTCGTACAGGGCGCATGAACACTGAAGCTTTCTTT. The complete variable domain, with remaining parts taken from reference TRBV7-9 and TRBJ1-1, reads DTGVSQNPRHKITKRGQNVTFRCDPISEHNRLYWYRQTLGQGPEFLTYFQNEAQLEKSRLLSDRFSAERPKGSFSTLEIQRTEQGDSAMYLCASSRTGRMNTEAFFGQGTRLTVV.

The rearrangement links TRBV6-5 to TRBJ1-2, with 11 positions matching TRBD1. J gave up 5 bases and V 5 bases, and 7 bases lay outside the gene matches. Germline V CDR1 and CDR2: MNHEY, SVGAGI. This CDR3 comprises 15 residues. CDR3 in DNA: TGTGCCAGCAGTAACCCCGGGACAGGGGGATATGGCTACACCTTC. It specifies CASSNPGTGGYGYTF.

The chain carries TRBV6-1 and TRBJ1-2; D remains ambiguous. In germline, CDR1 is MNHNS, CDR2 SASEGT. The length of the CDR3 is 12 residues. V was pared by 7 bases and J by 2 bases, with 8 bases between. CDR3 DNA sequence: TGTGCCAGCACGCCACAAAACTATGGCTACACCTTC. Its translation is CASTPQNYGYTF.

The rearrangement joins TRBV5-1 to TRBJ2-2, with D possibly being TRBD2 (6 bases). The germline V gene has CDR1 SGHRS and CDR2 YFSETQ. V lost 5 bases and J lost 1, with 9 bases in between. The CDR3 is made up of 14 amino acids. CDR3 loop: CASRGTWNTGELFF. CDR3 bases: TGCGCCAGCAGAGGGACTTGGAACACCGGGGAGCTGTTTTTT.

The J gene is TRBJ2-7, the V gene TRBV7-6; D uncertain. V shed 5 bases and J shed 6 bases, with 8 bases lying between them. CDR3 length: 11 amino acids. CDR1 SGHVS and CDR2 FNYEAQ come from the germline V gene. This chain's CDR3 is CASSNDAEQYF. Written as DNA, the CDR3 is TGTGCCAGCAGCAACGACGCCGAGCAGTACTTC.

The V and J genes are TRBV5-1 and TRBJ1-6; no definite D call. Germline CDR1 reads SGHRS; CDR2 reads YFSETQ. V was clipped by 0 bases and J by 8 bases, with 15 bases between them. CDR3 size: 16 residues. The CDR3 nucleotides read TGCGCCAGCAGCTTGGTTGGGGATTCTGGCGATTCACCCCTCCACTTT. Translation gives CASSLVGDSGDSPLHF.